Included here is one T cell receptor beta chain sequence, with context. This sample stems from a study of OX40 agonist ivuxolimab in advanced cancers. Overall study context: Prior anti-PD-1, anti-PD-L1 or anti-CTLA-4 therapy did not bar entry, and more than 35% had some.

The CDR3 extends over 15 amino acids. The V segment lost 5 bases and the J segment 7 bases; nucleotides outside the gene matches: 4. Germline CDR1 MGHRA, CDR2 YSYEKL. Only in-frame clones appear in the TCRdb table, and some are missing; sequencing was by immunoSEQ multiplex PCR. The sample holds tens of thousands of clones; about nine tenths are singletons and the top ten take 4.2%. Material: CD4+ or CD8+ T cells sorted from blood, obtained in a trial of the OX40 agonist ivuxolimab. The V gene is TRBV4-1, the J gene TRBJ2-1, with 14 bases fitting TRBD2. The receptor's source is an adult with an advanced solid tumor such as melanoma, head and neck, liver or kidney cancer. CDR3 in amino acids: CASSRTSGGLNEQFF. The DNA for the CDR3 is TGCGCCAGCAGCAGGACTAGCGGGGGGCTAAATGAGCAGTTCTTC.